The entry below gives a single T cell receptor (beta chain) sequence along with its context. The target antigen is unknown. The germline V gene encodes CDR1 DFQATT and CDR2 SNEGSKA (reference sequence). Trimming left V 0 bases short and J 3 bases short, with 14 bases between. The CDR3 is made up of 15 amino acids. These data are taken from a study of post-analysis software for immune sequencing data. At the level of the study: Recorded subtypes: relapsing-remitting, secondary progressive, progressive-relapsing; some patients unannotated. Study-level findings and limits: Strong same-batch co-clustering of samples appeared with F measure clustering. There were several TRBV segments more frequent in patients than controls, and TRBV5-6, TRBV5-1 and TRBV20-1 were among them. Normalized Chao1 diversity in multiple sclerosis patients fell significantly below that of controls.

Researchers reported that TCR beta cDNA libraries carried unique molecular identifiers. Some 500,000 cDNA molecules were recovered from an input of 1 to 10 million T cells. One entry per CDR3 protein, called by TCRdb with MiXCR from the PCR reads. This sample has 400,000 to 500,000 distinct CDR3 sequences, with approximately 42% found just once. The clonotype comes from a girl between 2 and 10 years old with multiple sclerosis. The sequencing input was blood. The V gene is TRBV20-1, the J gene TRBJ1-2, with D perhaps TRBD1 (6 bases). The CDR3, as DNA: TGCAGTGCTAGAGATCTCGGGGGCGAAGACTATGGCTACACCTTC. Translated, it gives CSARDLGGEDYGYTF.